This section outlines one T cell receptor (beta chain) sequence together with its context. As yet, its antigen is unknown. CDR1 and CDR2 from the germline V gene are SEHNR and FQNEAQ (reference sequence). Trimming removed 5 bases at V and 5 bases at J, with 15 bases between. CDR3 length equals 14 residues. These data come from a study of CD4+ T cells in melanoma. Whole-study findings and limits: CD8+ T cell, macrophage and B cell function reportedly correlated with neoantigen-specific CD4+ T cells. Reportedly, melanoma neoantigen-specific CD4+ T cells showed varied differentiation states.

Sequencing was performed with immunoSEQ multiplex PCR; in TCRdb, only in-frame clones are kept and a portion is missing. The table has some 150,000 clones, about 93% seen once. The clonotype was recovered from a human donor with melanoma. The chain carries TRBV7-9 and TRBJ2-5; D unresolved. The CDR3 protein is CASSTTRPNETQYF. The CDR3 DNA follows: TGTGCCAGCAGCACCACCCGTCCGAACGAGACCCAGTACTTC.